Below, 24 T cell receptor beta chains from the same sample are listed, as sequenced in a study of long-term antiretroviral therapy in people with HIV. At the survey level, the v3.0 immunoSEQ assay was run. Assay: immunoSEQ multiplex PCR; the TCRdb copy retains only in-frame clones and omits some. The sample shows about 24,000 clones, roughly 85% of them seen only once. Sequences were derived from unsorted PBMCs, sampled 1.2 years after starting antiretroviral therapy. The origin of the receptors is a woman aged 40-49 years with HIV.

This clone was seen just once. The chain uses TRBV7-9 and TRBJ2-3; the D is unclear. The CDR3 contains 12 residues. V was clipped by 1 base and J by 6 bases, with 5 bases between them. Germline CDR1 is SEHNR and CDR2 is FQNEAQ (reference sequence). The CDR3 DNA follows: TGTGCCAGCAGCTTAGATATTGATACGCAGTATTTT. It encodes CASSLDIDTQYF.

CDR3 bases: TGTGCCAGCAGCTTAGGTCAGGCCTGGAGGGCTTTCTTT. It translates to CASSLGQAWRAFF. The chain carries TRBV11-3 and TRBJ1-1; D not certain. Germline-derived CDR1 and CDR2 are SGHNT and YENEEA. V lost 1 base and J lost 11, with 14 bases in between. This CDR3 spans 13 amino acids.

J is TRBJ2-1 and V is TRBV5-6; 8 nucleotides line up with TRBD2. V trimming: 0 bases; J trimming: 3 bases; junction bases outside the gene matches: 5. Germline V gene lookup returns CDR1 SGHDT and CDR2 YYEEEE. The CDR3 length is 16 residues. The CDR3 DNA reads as TGTGCCAGCAGCTTGGCGCTAGCGGGTAGCTACAATGAGCAGTTCTTC. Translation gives CASSLALAGSYNEQFF. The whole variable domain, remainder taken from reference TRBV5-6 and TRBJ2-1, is DAGVTQSPTHLIKTRGQQVTLRCSPKSGHDTVSWYQQALGQGPQFIFQYYEEEERQRGNFPDRFSGHQFPNYSSELNVNALLLGDSALYLCASSLALAGSYNEQFFGPGTRLTVL.

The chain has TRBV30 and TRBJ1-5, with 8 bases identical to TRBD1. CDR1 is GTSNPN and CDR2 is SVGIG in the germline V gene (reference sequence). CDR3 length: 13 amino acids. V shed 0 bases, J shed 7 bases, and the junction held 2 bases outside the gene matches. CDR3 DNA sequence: TGTGCCTGGAGTGTACAGGGGGAACAGCCCCAGCATTTT. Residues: CAWSVQGEQPQHF. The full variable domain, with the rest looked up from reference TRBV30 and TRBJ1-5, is SQTIHQWPATLVQPVGSPLSLECTVEGTSNPNLYWYRQAAGRGLQLLFYSVGIGQISSEVPQNLSASRPQDRQFILSSKKLLLSDSGFYLCAWSVQGEQPQHFGDGTRLSIL.

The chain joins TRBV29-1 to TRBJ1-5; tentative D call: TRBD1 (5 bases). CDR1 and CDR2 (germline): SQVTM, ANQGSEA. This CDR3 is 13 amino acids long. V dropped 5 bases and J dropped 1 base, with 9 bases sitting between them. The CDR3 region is CSVLGDSNQPQHF. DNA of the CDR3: TGCAGCGTTCTAGGGGACAGCAATCAGCCCCAGCATTTT.

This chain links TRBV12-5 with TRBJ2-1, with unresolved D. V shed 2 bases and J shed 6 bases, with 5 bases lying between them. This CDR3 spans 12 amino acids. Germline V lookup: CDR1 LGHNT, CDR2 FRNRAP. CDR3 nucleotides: TGTGCTAGTGGTTTGTCCCTCAATGAGCAGTTCTTC. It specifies CASGLSLNEQFF.

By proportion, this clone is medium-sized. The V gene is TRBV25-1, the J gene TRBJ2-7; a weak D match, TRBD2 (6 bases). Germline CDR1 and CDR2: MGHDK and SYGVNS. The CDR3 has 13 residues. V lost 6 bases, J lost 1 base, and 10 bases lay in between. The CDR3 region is CASRRGSSYEQYF. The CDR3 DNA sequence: TGTGCCAGCAGGCGGGGCAGTTCCTACGAGCAGTACTTC.

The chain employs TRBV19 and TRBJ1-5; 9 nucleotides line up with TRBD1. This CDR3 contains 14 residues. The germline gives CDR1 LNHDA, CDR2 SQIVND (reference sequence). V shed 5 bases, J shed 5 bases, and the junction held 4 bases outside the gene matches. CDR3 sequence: CASSYRQGDQPQHF. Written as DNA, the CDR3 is TGTGCCAGTAGTTACCGACAGGGGGATCAGCCCCAGCATTTT.

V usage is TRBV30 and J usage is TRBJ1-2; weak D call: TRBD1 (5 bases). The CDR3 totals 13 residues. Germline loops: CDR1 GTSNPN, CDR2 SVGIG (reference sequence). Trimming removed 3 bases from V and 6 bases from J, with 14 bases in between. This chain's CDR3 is CAWSWDQKNGYTF. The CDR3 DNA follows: TGTGCCTGGAGCTGGGACCAAAAAAATGGCTACACCTTC.

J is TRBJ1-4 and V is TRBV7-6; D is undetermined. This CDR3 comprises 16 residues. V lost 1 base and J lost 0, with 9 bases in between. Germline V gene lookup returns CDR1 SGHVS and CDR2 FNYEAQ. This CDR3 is CASSLGTGATNEKLFF. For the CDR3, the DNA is TGTGCCAGCAGCTTAGGGACGGGAGCAACTAATGAAAAACTGTTTTTT.

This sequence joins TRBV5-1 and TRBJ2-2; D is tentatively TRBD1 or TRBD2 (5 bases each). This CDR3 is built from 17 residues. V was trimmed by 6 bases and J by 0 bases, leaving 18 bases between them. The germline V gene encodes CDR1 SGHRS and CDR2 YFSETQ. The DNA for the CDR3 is TGCGCCAGCATATCGGGACGGAACAACGCGAACACCGGGGAGCTGTTTTTT. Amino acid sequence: CASISGRNNANTGELFF.

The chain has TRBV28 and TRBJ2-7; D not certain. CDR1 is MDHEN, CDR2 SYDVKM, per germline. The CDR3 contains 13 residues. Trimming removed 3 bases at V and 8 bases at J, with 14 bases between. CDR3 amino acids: CASSFSASRQQYF. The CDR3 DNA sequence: TGTGCCAGCAGTTTTTCCGCCAGCCGCCAGCAGTACTTC.

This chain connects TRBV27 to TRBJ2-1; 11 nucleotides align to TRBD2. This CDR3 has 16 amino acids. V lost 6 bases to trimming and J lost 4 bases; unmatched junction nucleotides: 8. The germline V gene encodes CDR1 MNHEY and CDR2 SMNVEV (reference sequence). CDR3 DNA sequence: TGTGCCAGCAGACAAAGCCTAGCGGGGGGATACAATGAGCAGTTCTTC. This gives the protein CASRQSLAGGYNEQFF.

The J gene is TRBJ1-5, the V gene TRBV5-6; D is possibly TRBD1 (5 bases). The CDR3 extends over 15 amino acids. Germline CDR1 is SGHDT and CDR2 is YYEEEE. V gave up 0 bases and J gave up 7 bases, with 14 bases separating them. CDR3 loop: CASSLALRDGQPQHF. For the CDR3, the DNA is TGTGCCAGCAGCTTGGCTCTCAGGGATGGGCAGCCCCAGCATTTT.

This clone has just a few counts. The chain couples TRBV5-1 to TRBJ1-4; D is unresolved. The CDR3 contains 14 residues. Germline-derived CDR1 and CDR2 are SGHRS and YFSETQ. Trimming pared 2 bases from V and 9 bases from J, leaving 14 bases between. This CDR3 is CASSLRSPEQKLFF. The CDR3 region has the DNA TGCGCCAGCAGCTTAAGGTCCCCGGAACAAAAACTGTTTTTT.

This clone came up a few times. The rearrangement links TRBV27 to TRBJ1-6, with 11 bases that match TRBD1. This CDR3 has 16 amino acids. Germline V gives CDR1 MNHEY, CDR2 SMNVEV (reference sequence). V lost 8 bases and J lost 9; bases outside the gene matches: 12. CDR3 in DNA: TGTGCCAGCGCAGAATCAGGGACAGGGGGAACTTCACCCCTCCACTTT. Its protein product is CASAESGTGGTSPLHF.

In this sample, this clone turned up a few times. The CDR3 region has the DNA TGTGCCAGCAGCTGGACTAGCTACGAGCAGTACTTC. It codes for CASSWTSYEQYF. The chain carries TRBV7-9 and TRBJ2-7; 7 nucleotides match TRBD2. Germline loops: CDR1 SEHNR, CDR2 FQNEAQ (reference sequence). The CDR3 extends over 12 amino acids. Trimming took 4 bases from V and 3 from J; bases not matched to a gene: 0.

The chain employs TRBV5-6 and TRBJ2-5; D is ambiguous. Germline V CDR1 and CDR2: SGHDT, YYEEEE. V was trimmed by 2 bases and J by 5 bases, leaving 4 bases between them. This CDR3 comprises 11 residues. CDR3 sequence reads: CASSFGETQYF. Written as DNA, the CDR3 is TGTGCCAGCAGCTTTGGGGAGACCCAGTACTTC. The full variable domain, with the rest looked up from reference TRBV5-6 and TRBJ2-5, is DAGVTQSPTHLIKTRGQQVTLRCSPKSGHDTVSWYQQALGQGPQFIFQYYEEEERQRGNFPDRFSGHQFPNYSSELNVNALLLGDSALYLCASSFGETQYFGPGTRLLVL.

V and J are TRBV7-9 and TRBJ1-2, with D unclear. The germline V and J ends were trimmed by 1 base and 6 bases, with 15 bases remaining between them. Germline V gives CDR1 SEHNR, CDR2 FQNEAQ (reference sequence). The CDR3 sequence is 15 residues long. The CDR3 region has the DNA TGTGCCAGCAGCTTAGTTCGATGGCCTACGGATGGCTACACCTTC. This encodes CASSLVRWPTDGYTF.

The CDR3 reads CASSFGTEIKPQHF. CDR3 coding DNA: TGTGCCAGCAGCTTCGGGACCGAGATAAAGCCCCAGCATTTT. The chain is built from TRBV5-6 and TRBJ1-5, with D perhaps matching TRBD1 (5 bases). The ends were cut back, 2 bases at V and 8 bases at J, with 14 bases in the middle. This CDR3 has 14 amino acids. The V gene's germline CDR1 is SGHDT and CDR2 YYEEEE. The full variable domain, with the rest looked up from reference TRBV5-6 and TRBJ1-5, is DAGVTQSPTHLIKTRGQQVTLRCSPKSGHDTVSWYQQALGQGPQFIFQYYEEEERQRGNFPDRFSGHQFPNYSSELNVNALLLGDSALYLCASSFGTEIKPQHFGDGTRLSIL.

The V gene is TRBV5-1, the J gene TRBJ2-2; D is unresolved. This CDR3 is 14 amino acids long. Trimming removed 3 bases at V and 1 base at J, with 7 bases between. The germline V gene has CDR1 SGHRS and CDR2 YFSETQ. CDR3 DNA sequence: TGCGCCAGCAGCTCGCAAGGGAACACCGGGGAGCTGTTTTTT. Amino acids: CASSSQGNTGELFF. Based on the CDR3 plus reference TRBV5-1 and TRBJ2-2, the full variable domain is KAGVTQTPRYLIKTRGQQVTLSCSPISGHRSVSWYQQTPGQGLQFLFEYFSETQRNKGNFPGRFSGRQFSNSRSEMNVSTLELGDSALYLCASSSQGNTGELFFGEGSRLTVL.

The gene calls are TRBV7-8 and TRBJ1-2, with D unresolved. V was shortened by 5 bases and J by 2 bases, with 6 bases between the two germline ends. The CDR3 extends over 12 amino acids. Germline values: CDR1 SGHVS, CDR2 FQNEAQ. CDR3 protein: CASSRMNYGYTF. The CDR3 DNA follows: TGTGCCAGCAGCCGTATGAACTATGGCTACACCTTC. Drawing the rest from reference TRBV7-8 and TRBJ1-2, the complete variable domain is GAGVSQSPRYKVAKRGQDVALRCDPISGHVSLFWYQQALGQGPEFLTYFQNEAQLDKSGLPSDRFFAERPEGSVSTLKIQRTQQEDSAVYLCASSRMNYGYTFGSGTRLTVV.

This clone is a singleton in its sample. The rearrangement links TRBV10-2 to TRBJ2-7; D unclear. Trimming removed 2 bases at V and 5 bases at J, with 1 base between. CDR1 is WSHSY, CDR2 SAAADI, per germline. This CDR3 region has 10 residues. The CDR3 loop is CASSEHEQYF. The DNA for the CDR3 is TGCGCCAGCAGTGAGCACGAGCAGTACTTC.

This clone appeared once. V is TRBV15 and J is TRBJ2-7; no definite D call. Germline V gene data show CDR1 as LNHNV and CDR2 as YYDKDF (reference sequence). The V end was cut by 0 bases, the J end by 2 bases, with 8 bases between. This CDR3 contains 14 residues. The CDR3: CATSRERGPYEQYF. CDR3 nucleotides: TGTGCCACCAGCAGAGAACGCGGCCCCTACGAGCAGTACTTC.